This T cell receptor (beta chain) emerged from a study of CD8 T cells in Susac syndrome. Study results and caveats: As the study acknowledged, the number of individuals in its TCR sequencing and HLA analysis was relatively small.

Random hexamers primed reverse transcription of roughly 0.45 to 1 ug RNA. Amplification of TCR beta CDR3 spanned 54 Vbeta and 13 Jbeta via immunoSEQ multiplex PCR. TCRdb ran MiXCR on the immunoSEQ multiplex PCR reads and lists one entry per CDR3 protein. Among about 300,000 distinct CDR3 sequences listed, approximately 85% were seen once. This CDR3 has 14 residues. Germline CDR1 is SEHNR and CDR2 is FQNEAQ (reference sequence). The V gene end was trimmed by 3 bases and the J gene end by 5 bases; junction bases not matched to a gene: 6. Worth noting for this clonotype: Antigen specificity is unknown.

TCR beta sequencing was performed on blood CD8+ and CD4+ T cells. CD8+ and CD4+ T cells were negatively isolated; TEMRA cells were FACS-enriched. The sequence was obtained from a human donor with multiple sclerosis. The chain recombines TRBV7-9 with TRBJ1-1; 7 bases match TRBD1. The sample comprised CD8+ T cells from PBMCs. The CDR3 here is CASSLDRSETEAFF. The DNA of the CDR3 is TGTGCCAGCAGCTTGGACAGGAGCGAGACTGAAGCTTTCTTT.